These T cell receptor beta chains were read from a single sample in a study of cytomegalovirus exposure and HLA in healthy donors. Profiling relied on immunoSEQ multiplex PCR, and the TCRdb table lists in-frame clones only, not all of them. Of around 140,000 clones listed, 60% to 85% were seen once; the top ten hold around 1.9%. Source material: PBMCs. The receptors shown here come from a man in his forties in good health and CMV-seronegative. Both conserved end residues are part of each CDR3. The D gene is left open where the match is weak. Clone size is stated in some rows and not others, as once, few, many or a class when expanded.

v_call: TRBV7-2; clone_size: -; j_call: TRBJ2-7; cdr3_length: 12; d_call: -; cdr3_nt: TGTGCCAGCAGCTTATCTGGTCCCCCTATCGCCTTC; cdr3_aa: CASSLSGPPIAF
v_call: TRBV28; clone_size: -; j_call: TRBJ2-7; cdr3_length: 15; d_call: TRBD1; cdr3_nt: TGTGCCAGCAGACACCTGACAGGGTTCTCCTACGAGCAGTACTTC; cdr3_aa: CASRHLTGFSYEQYF
v_call: TRBV5-1; clone_size: -; j_call: TRBJ2-3; cdr3_length: 17; d_call: TRBD2; cdr3_nt: TGCGCCAGCAGCTTGGTCGGCACTAGCGGGGGTAGGGATACGCAGTATTTT; cdr3_aa: CASSLVGTSGGRDTQYF
v_call: TRBV28; clone_size: few; j_call: TRBJ2-7; cdr3_length: 16; d_call: -; cdr3_nt: TGTGCCAGCAGCCAGAGTGGGGACAACAGGGCCTACGAGCAGTACTTC; cdr3_aa: CASSQSGDNRAYEQYF
v_call: TRBV7-6; clone_size: -; j_call: TRBJ1-4; cdr3_length: 15; d_call: TRBD1; cdr3_nt: TGTGCCAGCAGCTTAGTGAAGGGACAGGGTGAAAAACTGTTTTTT; cdr3_aa: CASSLVKGQGEKLFF
v_call: TRBV19; clone_size: -; j_call: TRBJ1-5; cdr3_length: 15; d_call: -; cdr3_nt: TGTGCCAGTAGTATGGGGGGGGGCGGCAATCAGCCCCAGCATTTT; cdr3_aa: CASSMGGGGNQPQHF
v_call: TRBV30; clone_size: few; j_call: TRBJ2-7; cdr3_length: 15; d_call: TRBD1; cdr3_nt: TGTGCCTGGAGCGCCCTTAACAGGGGACCTTACGAGCAGTACTTC; cdr3_aa: CAWSALNRGPYEQYF
v_call: TRBV7-9; clone_size: -; j_call: TRBJ2-3; cdr3_length: 17; d_call: TRBD2; cdr3_nt: TGTGCCAGCAGCTTAGGACTAGCGGGGACTAGCACAGATACGCAGTATTTT; cdr3_aa: CASSLGLAGTSTDTQYF
v_call: TRBV5-5; clone_size: -; j_call: TRBJ2-7; cdr3_length: 14; d_call: TRBD1; cdr3_nt: TGTGCCAGCAGCCCATTAGACAGGGACTACGAGCAGTACTTC; cdr3_aa: CASSPLDRDYEQYF
v_call: TRBV5-1; clone_size: few; j_call: TRBJ2-3; cdr3_length: 16; d_call: TRBD1; cdr3_nt: TGCGCCAGCAGCTTACAGGGGGATTACCACACAGATACGCAGTATTTT; cdr3_aa: CASSLQGDYHTDTQYF
v_call: TRBV4-1; clone_size: few; j_call: TRBJ2-3; cdr3_length: 16; d_call: -; cdr3_nt: TGCGCCAGCAGCCAAGACGAGCGGAGGCGCACAGATACGCAGTATTTT; cdr3_aa: CASSQDERRRTDTQYF
v_call: TRBV10-3; clone_size: once; j_call: TRBJ2-1; cdr3_length: 15; d_call: TRBD2; cdr3_nt: TGTGCCATAACGGACCCGGGACTAGCGGTCGATGAGCAGTTCTTC; cdr3_aa: CAITDPGLAVDEQFF
v_call: TRBV9; clone_size: -; j_call: TRBJ2-7; cdr3_length: 16; d_call: -; cdr3_nt: TGTGCCAGCAGCGTAGAGGGGACAAGAGGGAACTACGAGCAGTACTTC; cdr3_aa: CASSVEGTRGNYEQYF
v_call: TRBV5-1; clone_size: -; j_call: TRBJ2-7; cdr3_length: 15; d_call: TRBD1; cdr3_nt: TGCGCCAGCAGCTTGGAAGGGACAGGGGGGGACGAGCAGTACTTC; cdr3_aa: CASSLEGTGGDEQYF
v_call: TRBV4-2; clone_size: -; j_call: TRBJ2-1; cdr3_length: 16; d_call: TRBD2; cdr3_nt: TGTGCCAGCAGCCAAGAAGCTAGCGGGGGGTACAATGAGCAGTTCTTC; cdr3_aa: CASSQEASGGYNEQFF
v_call: TRBV19; clone_size: -; j_call: TRBJ1-6; cdr3_length: 16; d_call: -; cdr3_nt: TGTGCCAGTAGTATACGACCGAGGCGGGGAGATTCACCCCTCCACTTT; cdr3_aa: CASSIRPRRGDSPLHF
v_call: TRBV7-2; clone_size: few; j_call: TRBJ2-1; cdr3_length: 16; d_call: TRBD1; cdr3_nt: TGTGCCAGCAGCTTAGCTTCGACAGGGGTTTCGGATGAGCAGTTCTTC; cdr3_aa: CASSLASTGVSDEQFF
v_call: TRBV11-2; clone_size: few; j_call: TRBJ2-2; cdr3_length: 14; d_call: -; cdr3_nt: TGTGCCAGCAGCTTAATCGGTTACACCGGGGAGCTGTTTTTT; cdr3_aa: CASSLIGYTGELFF
v_call: TRBV18; clone_size: -; j_call: TRBJ2-1; cdr3_length: 17; d_call: TRBD2; cdr3_nt: TGTGCCAGCTCACCACCTCAGCGGGGAGCTGTCGACAATGAGCAGTTCTTC; cdr3_aa: CASSPPQRGAVDNEQFF
v_call: TRBV14; clone_size: once; j_call: TRBJ2-3; cdr3_length: 13; d_call: -; cdr3_nt: TGTGCCAGCAGCCCGACTAGCACAGATACGCAGTATTTT; cdr3_aa: CASSPTSTDTQYF
v_call: TRBV28; clone_size: -; j_call: TRBJ2-1; cdr3_length: 16; d_call: TRBD2; cdr3_nt: TGTGCCAGCAGTTTATCCGGGACTAGACTCGATCATGAGCAGTTCTTC; cdr3_aa: CASSLSGTRLDHEQFF
v_call: TRBV7-2; clone_size: -; j_call: TRBJ2-7; cdr3_length: 14; d_call: TRBD2; cdr3_nt: TGTGCCAGCAGCTTTCTAGCGGGCCCTTACGAGCAGTACTTC; cdr3_aa: CASSFLAGPYEQYF
v_call: TRBV5-1; clone_size: -; j_call: TRBJ2-1; cdr3_length: 16; d_call: -; cdr3_nt: TGCGCCAGCACGTCTCAGGGACAAAGCTCCTACAATGAGCAGTTCTTC; cdr3_aa: CASTSQGQSSYNEQFF
v_call: TRBV6-5; clone_size: -; j_call: TRBJ2-7; cdr3_length: 12; d_call: -; cdr3_nt: TGTGCCAGCAGTTACGTGGGCGGAGGGCAGTACTTC; cdr3_aa: CASSYVGGGQYF
v_call: TRBV15; clone_size: -; j_call: TRBJ2-5; cdr3_length: 13; d_call: TRBD1; cdr3_nt: TGTGCCACCAGCATAGTTCAGGGGGCGACCCAGTACTTC; cdr3_aa: CATSIVQGATQYF
v_call: TRBV7-3; clone_size: -; j_call: TRBJ2-7; cdr3_length: 13; d_call: TRBD1; cdr3_nt: TGTGCCAGCAGCGTGCTCACAGGGGACAAGCAGTACTTC; cdr3_aa: CASSVLTGDKQYF
v_call: TRBV30; clone_size: -; j_call: TRBJ2-5; cdr3_length: 15; d_call: -; cdr3_nt: TGTGCCTGGGTTCGAGAGGGATCCGCAAGAGAGACCCAGTACTTC; cdr3_aa: CAWVREGSARETQYF
v_call: TRBV6-1; clone_size: -; j_call: TRBJ2-5; cdr3_length: 11; d_call: -; cdr3_nt: TGTGCCAGCAGTCGAGAAGAGACCCAGTACTTC; cdr3_aa: CASSREETQYF
v_call: TRBV29-1; clone_size: -; j_call: TRBJ2-1; cdr3_length: 16; d_call: -; cdr3_nt: TGCAGCGTTGAAGAACGGTTAACGCTCGATTACAATGAGCAGTTCTTC; cdr3_aa: CSVEERLTLDYNEQFF
v_call: TRBV7-9; clone_size: -; j_call: TRBJ2-2; cdr3_length: 14; d_call: -; cdr3_nt: TGTGCCAGCAGCTTCCGCGTGAACACCGGGGAGCTGTTTTTT; cdr3_aa: CASSFRVNTGELFF
v_call: TRBV18; clone_size: -; j_call: TRBJ2-7; cdr3_length: 15; d_call: TRBD1; cdr3_nt: TGTGCCAGCTCACTGGACAGGAAAAGGGGCTACGAGCAGTACTTC; cdr3_aa: CASSLDRKRGYEQYF
v_call: TRBV4-1; clone_size: -; j_call: TRBJ1-5; cdr3_length: 16; d_call: -; cdr3_nt: TGCGCCAGCAGCCAAGACGGGGGGCTTGGGAATCAGCCCCAGCATTTT; cdr3_aa: CASSQDGGLGNQPQHF
v_call: TRBV4-1; clone_size: few; j_call: TRBJ2-6; cdr3_length: 18; d_call: TRBD1; cdr3_nt: TGCGCCAGCAGCCAAGATGACAGGGTAAACGGTGGGGCCAACGTCCTGACTTTC; cdr3_aa: CASSQDDRVNGGANVLTF
v_call: TRBV18; clone_size: -; j_call: TRBJ2-2; cdr3_length: 18; d_call: TRBD2; cdr3_nt: TGTGCCAGCTCCAAAAGCCAGCGGGGGGCCTCGAACACCGGGGAGCTGTTTTTT; cdr3_aa: CASSKSQRGASNTGELFF
v_call: TRBV28; clone_size: -; j_call: TRBJ2-7; cdr3_length: 14; d_call: -; cdr3_nt: TGTGCCAGCAGCGAACAGGCGTCGCCTTACGAGCAGTACTTC; cdr3_aa: CASSEQASPYEQYF